This paragraph reports one TCR beta chain. CDR1 is MNHEY and CDR2 is SMNVEV in the germline V gene (reference sequence). Trimming removed 4 bases from V and 9 bases from J; junction bases left unmatched: 13. CDR3 length: 16 residues. Negative isolation was used for CD8+ and CD4+ T cells and FACS enrichment for TEMRA cells. The sample originates from a study of CD8 T cells in Susac syndrome. An amount of RNA that ranged from 0.5 to 1 ug was reverse transcribed with random hexamers. Via MiXCR, TCRdb re-called the immunoSEQ multiplex PCR reads, giving one row per CDR3 protein. The table lists 180,000 or so distinct CDR3 sequences, roughly 94% of them singletons.

Sequenced input: CD4+ T cells from PBMCs. The source of this sequence is a human donor with Susac syndrome. The V gene is TRBV27, the J gene TRBJ2-1, with 9 positions matching TRBD2. The CDR3 DNA sequence: TGTGCCAGCAGTTCCTCTTTGGCGGGAGGGCGAAGTGAGCAGTTCTTC. Its translation is CASSSSLAGGRSEQFF.